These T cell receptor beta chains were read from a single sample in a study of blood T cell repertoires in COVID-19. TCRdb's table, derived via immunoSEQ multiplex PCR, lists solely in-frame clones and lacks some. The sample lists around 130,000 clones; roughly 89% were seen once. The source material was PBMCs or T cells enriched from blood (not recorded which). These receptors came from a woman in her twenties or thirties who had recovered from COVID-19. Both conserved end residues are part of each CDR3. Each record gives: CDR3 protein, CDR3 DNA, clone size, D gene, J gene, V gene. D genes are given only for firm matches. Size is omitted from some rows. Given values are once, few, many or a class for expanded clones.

CASWGEAPLGYTF | TGTGCCAGTTGGGGGGAGGCCCCACTTGGCTACACCTTC | NA | NA | TRBJ1-2 | TRBV27
CASSFRTALYNEQFF | TGTGCCAGCAGTTTCCGGACAGCACTATACAATGAGCAGTTCTTC | NA | NA | TRBJ2-1 | TRBV7-2
CASSLGWGGAVRYEQYF | TGTGCCAGCAGCTTAGGCTGGGGGGGCGCAGTTAGATACGAGCAGTACTTC | NA | NA | TRBJ2-7 | TRBV7-2
CASSESTGFRGYTF | TGCGCCAGCAGTGAGTCGACAGGGTTTCGTGGCTACACCTTC | NA | TRBD1 | TRBJ1-2 | TRBV10-1
CAISSSDRKETQYF | TGTGCCATCAGTTCCTCGGACAGGAAAGAGACCCAGTACTTC | NA | TRBD1 | TRBJ2-5 | TRBV10-3
CASSLGSQSEAFF | TGTGCCAGCAGCTTGGGGAGCCAATCTGAAGCTTTCTTT | NA | NA | TRBJ1-1 | TRBV5-6
CASGGTGFYEQYF | TGTGCCAGCGGCGGCACGGGTTTCTACGAGCAGTACTTC | few | NA | TRBJ2-7 | TRBV7-8
CASSLQGRDGYTF | TGTGCCAGCAGCCTACAGGGCAGGGATGGCTACACCTTC | NA | NA | TRBJ1-2 | TRBV12-3/TRBV12-4
CASNLLGETQYF | TGTGCCAGCAACCTTCTCGGGGAGACCCAGTACTTC | NA | NA | TRBJ2-5 | TRBV7-8
CASSPKKGGAEAFF | TGTGCCAGCTCCCCGAAAAAAGGGGGGGCTGAAGCTTTCTTT | NA | NA | TRBJ1-1 | TRBV18
CASRLPGIATNQPQHF | TGTGCCAGCAGACTACCAGGGATTGCGACCAATCAGCCCCAGCATTTT | NA | NA | TRBJ1-5 | TRBV28
CASTLGGGKADTQYF | TGTGCCAGCACCCTTGGAGGCGGGAAGGCAGATACGCAGTATTTT | NA | NA | TRBJ2-3 | TRBV5-4
CASSGQGIDTQYF | TGTGCCAGCAGTGGACAGGGGATAGATACGCAGTATTTT | NA | TRBD1 | TRBJ2-3 | TRBV6-2/TRBV6-3
CASSPPLAGADTQYF | TGTGCCAGCTCACCACCACTAGCGGGAGCAGATACGCAGTATTTT | once | TRBD2 | TRBJ2-3 | TRBV18